The 31 T cell receptor beta chains below come from one sample, sequenced in a study of identical twins. One entry per CDR3 protein, called by TCRdb with MiXCR from the 5' RACE reads. Altogether around 100,000 distinct CDR3 sequences are present, 5.9% being singletons, with the ten largest covering about 12%. The sequenced sample was memory T cells sorted from blood. Source of these receptors: a woman in her forties or fifties in good health.

At least ten counts were recorded for this clonotype. V and J are TRBV5-1 and TRBJ2-3; 7 bases align to TRBD1. The CDR3 runs 15 residues. The germline CDR1 and CDR2 sequences are SGHRS and YFSETQ. Trimming at V came to 7 bases and at J to 4 bases, leaving 12 bases not matched to a gene. The CDR3 loop reads CASRTGGMGADTQYF. The CDR3 DNA is TGCGCCAGCCGGACAGGTGGAATGGGCGCAGATACGCAGTATTTT.

The chain combines TRBV12-3 or TRBV12-4 with TRBJ1-2; D not certain. V was trimmed by 6 bases and J by 1 base, leaving 15 bases between them. The CDR3 runs to 15 residues. The CDR3 is CASRPGSDYNYGYTF. The CDR3 DNA follows: TGTGCCAGCAGGCCGGGGAGCGATTATAACTATGGCTACACCTTC.

This clonotype was detected many times. This chain joins TRBV20-1 and TRBJ2-7; D tentatively fits TRBD1 or TRBD2 (5 bases each). The CDR3 loop spans 14 amino acids. Germline loops: CDR1 DFQATT, CDR2 SNEGSKA (reference sequence). Trimming removed 5 bases from V and 7 bases from J, with 21 bases in between. CDR3 sequence: CSARRAGTEIEQYV. The CDR3 nucleotides are TGCAGTGCTCGACGGGCCGGGACCGAAATAGAGCAGTACGTC.

The sample holds many counts of this clonotype. The chain couples TRBV19 to TRBJ1-1; D not certain. This CDR3 is built from 13 residues. Germline V gives CDR1 LNHDA, CDR2 SQIVND (reference sequence). With 5 bases removed from V and 3 bases from J, the gap between germline ends came to 10 bases. The CDR3 sequence: CASSVRWDTEAFF. CDR3 nucleotide sequence: TGTGCCAGTAGTGTCCGTTGGGACACTGAAGCTTTCTTT.

The gene calls are TRBV2 and TRBJ2-2; TRBD1 or TRBD2 may be the D gene (6 bases each). The V and J ends lost 7 bases and 5 bases respectively, with 17 bases between them. The CDR3 covers 15 residues. The germline CDR1 and CDR2 sequences are SNHLY and FYNNEI. The CDR3 region is CASNLEGGGTGELFF. The DNA of the CDR3 is TGTGCCAGCAATCTGGAGGGGGGCGGGACCGGGGAGCTGTTTTTT. The entire variable domain, with the rest obtained from reference TRBV2 and TRBJ2-2, is as follows: EPEVTQTPSHQVTQMGQEVILRCVPISNHLYFYWYRQILGQKVEFLVSFYNNEISEKSEIFDDQFSVERPDGSNFTLKIRSTKLEDSAMYFCASNLEGGGTGELFFGEGSRLTVL.

This clonotype came up many times. This rearrangement joins TRBV20-1 to TRBJ2-3; 9 nucleotides line up with TRBD1. Looked up from germline, CDR1 is DFQATT and CDR2 is SNEGSKA (reference sequence). Unmatched junction bases numbered 1, after V lost 5 bases and J lost 1 base. The length of the CDR3 is 13 residues. In nucleotides, the CDR3 is TGCAGTGCTTGGACAGGGGGCACAGATACGCAGTATTTT. This gives the protein CSAWTGGTDTQYF.

This clonotype appeared a few times. The chain combines TRBV5-1 with TRBJ2-2, with 14 bases aligning to TRBD2. Germline V gene lookup returns CDR1 SGHRS and CDR2 YFSETQ. The CDR3 is 16 residues long. J lost 7 bases, V lost 6 bases, and 8 bases had no gene match. DNA for the CDR3: TGCGCCAGCACCCCCGGGACTAGCGGGAGTGGCGGGGAGCTGTTTTTT. As protein: CASTPGTSGSGGELFF.

The genes are TRBV6-1 and TRBJ2-7; 9 bases agree with TRBD2. J lost 5 bases, V lost 10 bases, and 12 bases had no gene match. The CDR3 is 14 amino acids. Germline V gene lookup returns CDR1 MNHNS and CDR2 SASEGT. CDR3 coding DNA: TGTGCCACAACCGGGACTAGCATTTCTAACGAGCAGTACGTC. It specifies CATTGTSISNEQYV.

This clonotype was seen many times. The chain links TRBV20-1 to TRBJ1-2, with TRBD1 matching 7 bases. The ends lost 3 bases at V and 8 bases at J; junction bases unmatched: 9. This CDR3 is 13 amino acids long. CDR1 is DFQATT and CDR2 is SNEGSKA in the germline V gene (reference sequence). The CDR3, as DNA: TGCAGTGCTAGTTTACCAGGGGGAGGAGGCTACACCTTC. Encoded protein: CSASLPGGGGYTF.

The CDR3 region has the DNA TGCAGTGCTAGGGTACAGCAGCAGAGGTATTTT. Protein product: CSARVQQQRYF. The J gene is TRBJ2-3, the V gene TRBV20-1; D gene ambiguous. The CDR3 runs to 11 residues. Germline V gene data show CDR1 as DFQATT and CDR2 as SNEGSKA (reference sequence). Between the trimmed V and J ends, which lost 3 bases and 14 bases, there was a span of 15 bases.

This clonotype has more than one count but fewer than ten. The V gene is TRBV5-1, the J gene TRBJ1-5; D gene ambiguous. From germline, CDR1 is SGHRS and CDR2 YFSETQ. This CDR3 is 15 amino acids long. V was trimmed by 5 bases and J by 1 base, leaving 13 bases between them. The CDR3 DNA follows: TGCGCCAGCAGACTAGACGGGTTCAGCAATCAGCCCCAGCATTTT. Its protein is CASRLDGFSNQPQHF.

This clonotype occurred many times. In nucleotides, the CDR3 is TGTGCCAGCAGCCCACGAGGAAACACCATATATTTT. The encoded protein is CASSPRGNTIYF. The chain employs TRBV6-5 and TRBJ1-3, with D hard to call. Per germline, CDR1 MNHEY and CDR2 SVGAGI. There are 12 residues in the CDR3. Trimming left V 6 bases short and J 4 bases short, with 7 bases between.

The sample holds a few counts of this clonotype. This chain joins TRBV2 and TRBJ2-4; 10 nucleotides align to TRBD2. Unmatched junction bases numbered 9, after V lost 6 bases and J lost 1 base. Per the germline V gene, CDR1 is SNHLY and CDR2 is FYNNEI. CDR3 length equals 17 residues. This CDR3 reads CASRTSGWGGAKNIQYF. CDR3 nucleotide sequence: TGTGCCAGCAGGACTAGCGGGTGGGGAGGGGCCAAAAACATTCAGTACTTC.

This clonotype was observed many times. This chain uses TRBV12-3 or TRBV12-4 with TRBJ1-2, with 7 bases lining up with TRBD1. Trimming removed 5 bases from V and 6 bases from J; junction bases left unmatched: 6. The CDR3 has 13 residues. The CDR3 DNA reads TGTGCCAGCAGTGCTTACAGGGGAAATGGCTACACCTTC. It codes for CASSAYRGNGYTF.

This clonotype was counted at least ten times. The rearrangement links TRBV7-2 to TRBJ2-1; D is undetermined. V lost 5 bases, J lost 7 bases, and 12 bases lay in between. This CDR3 spans 13 amino acids. Looked up from germline, CDR1 is SGHTA and CDR2 is FQGNSA. The CDR3 region has the DNA TGTGCCAGCAGCCCCACGCGGCATAATGAGCAGTTCTTC. Translation gives CASSPTRHNEQFF.

This clonotype was counted only a few times. V usage is TRBV12-3 or TRBV12-4 and J usage is TRBJ2-3, with TRBD2 identical over 10 bases. V was pared by 8 bases and J by 0 bases, with 14 bases of the junction left unmatched. The CDR3 has 18 amino acids. The DNA for the CDR3 is TGTGCCAGCTCGATGGGGAGCGGGAGGGGTACTAGCACAGATACGCAGTATTTT. Protein product: CASSMGSGRGTSTDTQYF.

This chain uses TRBV10-2 with TRBJ2-2; D might be TRBD2 (5 bases). V lost 3 bases to trimming and J lost 2 bases, with 13 bases between them. From germline, CDR1 is WSHSY and CDR2 SAAADI. The CDR3 loop spans 16 amino acids. The CDR3 nucleotides read TGCGCCAGCAGTGAAAGTCAAGCGGCCAACACCGGGGAGCTGTTTTTT. As protein: CASSESQAANTGELFF.

The table lists this clonotype with many counts. The rearrangement uses TRBV5-4 and TRBJ2-5; no clear D. This CDR3 is 14 amino acids long. Germline-derived CDR1 and CDR2 are SGHNT and YYREEE (reference sequence). V was trimmed by 0 bases and J by 5 bases, leaving 11 bases between them. In nucleotides, the CDR3 is TGTGCCAGCAGCTTGGACGGCCCAAGGGAGACCCAGTACTTC. Protein sequence: CASSLDGPRETQYF.

The gene calls are TRBV27 and TRBJ2-5; TRBD1 might be the D (5 bases). V lost 3 bases to trimming and J lost 0 bases, with 8 bases between them. The CDR3 runs 14 residues. CDR1 is MNHEY, CDR2 SMNVEV, per germline (reference sequence). The CDR3 coding sequence is TGTGCCAGCAGTTTGAACAGGTACCAAGAGACCCAGTACTTC. Its translation is CASSLNRYQETQYF.

This clonotype was detected only a few times. This chain connects TRBV16 to TRBJ2-5; 10 bases line up with TRBD2. The CDR3 is 16 residues long. V was pared by 3 bases and J by 1 base, with 5 bases of the junction left unmatched. Germline V gene lookup returns CDR1 KGHSY and CDR2 FQNENV. DNA for the CDR3: TGTGCCAGCAGCCATAGTAGCGGGAGGCTCCAAGAGACCCAGTACTTC. Translation: CASSHSSGRLQETQYF.

The chain has TRBV7-9 and TRBJ2-6, with D tentatively TRBD1 or TRBD2 (5 bases each). V shed 1 base and J shed 2 bases, with 12 bases lying between them. The CDR3 has 17 amino acids. Germline V gives CDR1 SEHNR, CDR2 FQNEAQ (reference sequence). CDR3 amino acids: CASSLDGGTAGANVLTF. DNA for the CDR3: TGTGCCAGCAGCTTAGATGGTGGGACGGCTGGGGCCAACGTCCTGACTTTC.

In DNA, the CDR3 is TGTGCCAGCAGTGAAGCTCCCAGTCTGGGGACCCAGTACTTC. Translated: CASSEAPSLGTQYF. The chain employs TRBV6-1 and TRBJ2-5; D remains ambiguous. Germline assignment: CDR1 MNHNS and CDR2 SASEGT. V lost 0 bases and J lost 7, with 12 bases in between. The CDR3 totals 14 residues.

This clonotype was detected ten times or more. Possible read error: a much larger clone is one base away. The V gene is TRBV27, the J gene TRBJ2-6, with D unresolved. The germline gives CDR1 MNHEY, CDR2 SMNVEV (reference sequence). V lost 0 bases, J lost 3 bases, and 0 bases lay in between. The CDR3 length is 13 residues. CDR3 coding DNA: TGTGCCAGCAGTTTATCTGGGGCCAACGTCCTGACTTTC. It encodes CASSLSGANVLTF.

This clonotype was seen at least ten times. The J gene is TRBJ2-5, the V gene TRBV12-3 or TRBV12-4; 9 bases are shared with TRBD1. The CDR3 consists of 14 residues. V lost 5 bases and J lost 7; bases outside the gene matches: 8. The chain's CDR3 is CASSPQGQGGTQYF. The CDR3 DNA is TGTGCCAGCAGTCCACAGGGACAGGGCGGGACCCAGTACTTC.

This clonotype was observed at least ten times. The rearrangement uses TRBV7-9 and TRBJ2-3; TRBD1 matches at 8 bases. The trim removed 4 bases at V and 2 bases at J, leaving 11 bases unmatched. Germline CDR1 and CDR2: SEHNR and FQNEAQ (reference sequence). The CDR3 extends over 17 amino acids. Written as DNA, the CDR3 is TGTGCCAGCAGCTACCCCGTCGGACAGGGCCTCACAGATACGCAGTATTTT. Translated: CASSYPVGQGLTDTQYF.

This clonotype was detected a few times. The V call is TRBV3-1, the J call TRBJ2-3; 8 bases agree with TRBD2. J gave up 2 bases and V 4 bases, and 14 bases lay outside the gene matches. This CDR3 spans 18 amino acids. From germline, CDR1 is LGHDT and CDR2 YNNKEL (reference sequence). CDR3 coding DNA: TGTGCCAGCAGCCTAAGCCCTGTGGAGCGGGGGAACACAGATACGCAGTATTTT. Translated: CASSLSPVERGNTDTQYF.

This clonotype was seen ten or more times. The chain uses TRBV4-2 and TRBJ1-2, with a weak D call TRBD1 (5 bases). Trimming took 1 base from V and 4 from J, leaving 10 bases between them. The length of the CDR3 is 14 residues. CDR1 is LGHNA, CDR2 YNFKEQ, per germline. The CDR3 spells CASSQAAGSYGYTF. CDR3 coding DNA: TGTGCCAGCAGCCAAGCCGCAGGGAGCTATGGCTACACCTTC.

This clonotype occurred many times. This sequence joins TRBV5-1 and TRBJ2-7; D gene unclear. Trimming pared 4 bases from V and 2 bases from J, leaving 10 bases between. Germline CDR1 and CDR2: SGHRS and YFSETQ. The CDR3 loop spans 13 amino acids. The CDR3 here is CASSPSGAYEQYF. The CDR3 bases are TGCGCCAGCAGCCCCAGTGGGGCCTACGAGCAGTACTTC.

This clonotype was counted only a few times. The CDR3 sequence is CASIFLAGGEQFF. DNA of the CDR3: TGTGCCAGCATTTTTTTAGCGGGGGGGGAGCAGTTCTTC. The J gene is TRBJ2-1, the V gene TRBV6-1; TRBD2 matches 11 bases. The ends lost 7 bases at V and 10 bases at J; junction bases unmatched: 6. The length of the CDR3 is 13 residues. Germline loops: CDR1 MNHNS, CDR2 SASEGT.

The genes are TRBV5-1 and TRBJ2-2, with 8 bases matching TRBD2. CDR3 length: 16 residues. V was pared by 4 bases and J by 6 bases, with 11 bases of the junction left unmatched. Per germline, CDR1 SGHRS and CDR2 YFSETQ. The chain's CDR3 is CASSPSGGRMAGELFF. As DNA, the CDR3 is TGCGCCAGCAGCCCGTCCGGCGGGAGGATGGCCGGGGAGCTGTTTTTT.

This clonotype was found a few times. The V call is TRBV20-1, the J call TRBJ2-5; D is unresolved. The CDR3 runs to 14 residues. Germline CDR1 reads DFQATT; CDR2 reads SNEGSKA (reference sequence). V was pared by 0 bases and J by 1 base, with 9 bases between. The CDR3 protein is CSARDASFQETQYF. Written as DNA, the CDR3 is TGCAGTGCTAGAGATGCGAGTTTCCAAGAGACCCAGTACTTC.